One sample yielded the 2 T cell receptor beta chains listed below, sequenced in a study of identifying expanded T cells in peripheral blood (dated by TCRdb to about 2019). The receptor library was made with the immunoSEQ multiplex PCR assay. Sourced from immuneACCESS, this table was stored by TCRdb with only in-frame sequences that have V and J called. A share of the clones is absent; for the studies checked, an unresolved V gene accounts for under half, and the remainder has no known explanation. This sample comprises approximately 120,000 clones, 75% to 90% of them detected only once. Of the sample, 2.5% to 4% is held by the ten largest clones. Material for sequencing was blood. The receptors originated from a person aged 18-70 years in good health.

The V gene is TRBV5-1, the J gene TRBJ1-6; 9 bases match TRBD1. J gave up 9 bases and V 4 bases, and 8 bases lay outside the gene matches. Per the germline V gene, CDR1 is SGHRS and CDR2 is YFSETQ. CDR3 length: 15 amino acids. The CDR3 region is CASSQGQGFSSPLHF. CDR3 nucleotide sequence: TGCGCCAGCAGCCAAGGACAGGGGTTTAGTTCACCCCTCCACTTT.

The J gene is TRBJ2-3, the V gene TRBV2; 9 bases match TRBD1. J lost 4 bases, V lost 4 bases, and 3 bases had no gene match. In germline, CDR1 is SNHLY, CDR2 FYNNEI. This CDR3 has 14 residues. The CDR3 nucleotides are TGTGCCAGCAGTGGGACAGGGGTTCCAGATACGCAGTATTTT. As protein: CASSGTGVPDTQYF.